This T cell receptor (beta chain) was identified in a study of blood T cell repertoires in COVID-19 (dated by TCRdb to the early 2020s). Looking at the study overall: Samples from collaborators originated in the United States, Italy and Spain and spanned both the acute and convalescent phases of COVID-19. Subjects who had been exposed to COVID-19, were actively infected with it, or had recovered from it provided the deeply sampled blood TCRbeta repertoires that made up the dataset. The material from the prospective study consisted of cDNA or gDNA derived from T cells, B-cell-depleted T cells, or PBMCs. A freely available public database, intended as a resource for researchers studying the immune response to SARS-CoV-2, is where the repertoires were released. HLA class I and class II types, where available, came from metadata supplied by the sample provider rather than from assay-based typing. Sample metadata almost always included a de-identified subject ID, COVID-19 status, age in years and sex. The samples were drawn from the first 160 participants of the ongoing ImmuneRACE study and from 1,200 or so subjects provided by 6 global collaborators. Study-wide findings and limitations: Clinical and demographic metadata were provided uncurated, with the amount varying by source and participant.

The germline V gene specifies MNHNS as CDR1 and SASEGT as CDR2. There are 12 amino acids in the CDR3, from cysteine to phenylalanine inclusive. Only CDR3 DNA remains: 36 bases, in frame from the first base. V and J are truncated by 3 bases and 10 bases respectively, leaving an intervening sequence of 10 bases. One collaborating source in Seattle enrolled patients while the patients were actively infected and followed the patients over time throughout the course of disease. Whole blood was collected in K2EDTA tubes by collaborating institutions according to the institutions' own protocols. For TCRbeta analysis, collaborators shipped samples in one of three forms: frozen whole blood, isolated PBMCs, or DNA extracted from either of those sample types. On this clone: Its antigen has not been determined. There are no base qualities to consult, and no much larger clone falls within one base.

TCRbeta CDR3 regions were amplified from genomic DNA by means of the immunoSEQ Assay, a bias-controlled multiplex PCR. The published analysis was carried out like this. The number of nucleated cells in each sample was estimated from the amplification of reference gene primers within the assay. Sequence reads were collapsed and filtered to measure the absolute abundance of every unique TCRbeta CDR3 rearrangement. For each sample, productive Simpson clonality was calculated as the square root of Simpson's diversity index across productive rearrangements. The immuneACCESS repertoire file appears here via TCRdb, limited to in-frame rearrangements. These files lack a portion of the clones; in checked studies, under half of the deficit traces to unresolved V genes, and the cause of the others is not known. The DNA gave D and trimming, while V, J and clone size come from that table. The sample table contains 200,000 to 250,000 clones; only one count was recorded for around 80% of them. Around 1.3% of the sample lies in the top ten.

The rearranged segments are TRBV6-1 and TRBJ1-5; the D gene assignment is ambiguous. Input material: peripheral blood. The sequence came from a woman in her 30s with COVID-19, enrolled during active disease. The sequenced DNA is TGTGCCAGCAGTGATGCCATGGGCCCCCAGCATTTT. It is translated as CASSDAMGPQHF.